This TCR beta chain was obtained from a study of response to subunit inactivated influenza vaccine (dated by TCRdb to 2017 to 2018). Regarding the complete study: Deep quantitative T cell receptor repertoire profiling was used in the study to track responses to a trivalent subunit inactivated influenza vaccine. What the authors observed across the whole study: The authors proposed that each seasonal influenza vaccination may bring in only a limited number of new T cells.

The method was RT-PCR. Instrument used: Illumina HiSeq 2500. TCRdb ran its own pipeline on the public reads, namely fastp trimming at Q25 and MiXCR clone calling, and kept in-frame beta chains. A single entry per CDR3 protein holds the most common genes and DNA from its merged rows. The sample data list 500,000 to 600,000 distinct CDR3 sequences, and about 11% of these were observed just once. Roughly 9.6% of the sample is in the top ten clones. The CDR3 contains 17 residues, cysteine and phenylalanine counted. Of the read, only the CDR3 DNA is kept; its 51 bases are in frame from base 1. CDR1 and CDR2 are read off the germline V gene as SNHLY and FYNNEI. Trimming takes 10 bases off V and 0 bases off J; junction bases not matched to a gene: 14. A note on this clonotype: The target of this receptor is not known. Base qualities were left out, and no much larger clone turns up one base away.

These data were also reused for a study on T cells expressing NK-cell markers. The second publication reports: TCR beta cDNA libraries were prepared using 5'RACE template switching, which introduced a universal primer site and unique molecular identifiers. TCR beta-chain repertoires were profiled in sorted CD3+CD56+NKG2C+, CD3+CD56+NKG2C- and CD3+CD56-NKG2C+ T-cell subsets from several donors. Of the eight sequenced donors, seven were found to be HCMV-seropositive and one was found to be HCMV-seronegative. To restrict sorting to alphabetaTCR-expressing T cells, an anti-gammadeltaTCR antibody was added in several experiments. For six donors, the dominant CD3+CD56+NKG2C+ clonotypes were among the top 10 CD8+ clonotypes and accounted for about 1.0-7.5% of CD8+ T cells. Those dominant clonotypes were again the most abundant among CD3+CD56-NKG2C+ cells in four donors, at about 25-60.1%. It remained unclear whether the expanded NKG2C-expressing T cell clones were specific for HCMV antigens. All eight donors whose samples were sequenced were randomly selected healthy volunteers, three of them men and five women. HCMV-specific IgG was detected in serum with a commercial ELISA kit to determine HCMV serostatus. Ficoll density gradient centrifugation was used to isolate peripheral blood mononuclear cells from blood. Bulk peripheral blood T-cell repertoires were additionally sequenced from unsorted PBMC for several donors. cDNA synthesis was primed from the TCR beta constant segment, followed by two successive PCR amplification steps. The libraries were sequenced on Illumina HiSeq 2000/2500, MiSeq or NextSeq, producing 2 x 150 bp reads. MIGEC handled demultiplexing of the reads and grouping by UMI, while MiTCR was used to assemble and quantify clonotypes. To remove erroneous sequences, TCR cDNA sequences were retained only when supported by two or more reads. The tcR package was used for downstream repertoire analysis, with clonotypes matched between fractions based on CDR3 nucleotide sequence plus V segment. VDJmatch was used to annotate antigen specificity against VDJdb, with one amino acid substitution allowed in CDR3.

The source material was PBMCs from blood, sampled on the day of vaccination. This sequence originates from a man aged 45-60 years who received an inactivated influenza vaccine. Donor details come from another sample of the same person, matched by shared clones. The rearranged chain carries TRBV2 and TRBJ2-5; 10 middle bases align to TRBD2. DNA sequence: TGTGCCACCGGGGGGGCTAGCGGGGGACTGTACCAAGAGACCCAGTACTTC. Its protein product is CATGGASGGLYQETQYF.